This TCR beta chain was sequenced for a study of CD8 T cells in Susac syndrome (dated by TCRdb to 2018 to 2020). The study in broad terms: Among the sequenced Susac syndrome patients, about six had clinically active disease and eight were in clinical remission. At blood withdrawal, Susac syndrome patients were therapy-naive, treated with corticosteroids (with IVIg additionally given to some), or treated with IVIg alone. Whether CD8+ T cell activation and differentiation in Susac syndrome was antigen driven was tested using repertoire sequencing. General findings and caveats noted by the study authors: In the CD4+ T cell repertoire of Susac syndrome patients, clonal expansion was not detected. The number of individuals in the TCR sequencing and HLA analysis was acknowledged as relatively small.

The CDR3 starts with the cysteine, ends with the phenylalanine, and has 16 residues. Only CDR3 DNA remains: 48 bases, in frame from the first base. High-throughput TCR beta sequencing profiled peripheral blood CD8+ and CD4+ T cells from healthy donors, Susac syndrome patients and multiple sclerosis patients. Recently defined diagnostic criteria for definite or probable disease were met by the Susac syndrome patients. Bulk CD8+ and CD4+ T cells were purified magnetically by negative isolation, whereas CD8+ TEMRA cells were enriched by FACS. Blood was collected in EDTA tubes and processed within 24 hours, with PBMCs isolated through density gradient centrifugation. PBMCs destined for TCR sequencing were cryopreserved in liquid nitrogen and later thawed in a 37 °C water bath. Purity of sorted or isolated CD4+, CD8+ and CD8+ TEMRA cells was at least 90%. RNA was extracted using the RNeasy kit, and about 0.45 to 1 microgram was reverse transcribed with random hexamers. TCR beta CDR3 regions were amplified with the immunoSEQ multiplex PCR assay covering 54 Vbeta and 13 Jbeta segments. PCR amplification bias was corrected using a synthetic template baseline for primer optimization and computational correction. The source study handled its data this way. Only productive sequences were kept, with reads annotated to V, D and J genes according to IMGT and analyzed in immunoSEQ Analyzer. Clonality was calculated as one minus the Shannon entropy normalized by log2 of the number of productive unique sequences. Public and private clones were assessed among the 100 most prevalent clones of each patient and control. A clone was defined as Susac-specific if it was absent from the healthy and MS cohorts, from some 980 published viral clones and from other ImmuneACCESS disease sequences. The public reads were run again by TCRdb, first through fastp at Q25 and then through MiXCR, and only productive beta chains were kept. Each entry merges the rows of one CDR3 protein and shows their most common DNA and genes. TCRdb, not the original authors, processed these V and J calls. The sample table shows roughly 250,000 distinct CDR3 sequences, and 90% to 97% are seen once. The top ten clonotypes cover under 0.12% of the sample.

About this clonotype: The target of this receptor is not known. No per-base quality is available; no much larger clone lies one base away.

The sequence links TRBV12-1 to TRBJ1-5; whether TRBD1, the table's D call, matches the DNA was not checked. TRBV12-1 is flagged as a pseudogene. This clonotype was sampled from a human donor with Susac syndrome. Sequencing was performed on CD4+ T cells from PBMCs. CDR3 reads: CASSSGLRDIYQPQHF. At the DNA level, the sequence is TGTGCCAGCAGCTCCGGCCTGCGGGACATCTATCAGCCCCAGCATTTT.